This note documents a single TCR beta chain sequence. The antigen remains undetermined. Trimming cost V 2 bases and J 2 bases; bases outside gene matches: 3. The CDR3 loop spans 15 amino acids. Germline CDR1 and CDR2: SEHNR and FQNEAQ (reference sequence). These data originate in a study of spatial heterogeneity in lung cancer. The study's findings and limits: Ubiquitous expanded tumor TCRs appeared in blood more at resection than follow-up.

All TCR cDNA molecules were individually tagged with a unique molecular identifier. A single record per CDR3 protein comes from TCRdb applying MiXCR to the 5' RACE reads. Of about 47,000 distinct CDR3 sequences in the sample, over 9.5% were seen once. Time point noted: sample taken at primary tumor resection. Unsorted whole RNA from tumor, nontumor lung or frozen PBMC underwent sequencing. The chain couples TRBV7-9 to TRBJ2-5, with TRBD2 matching 9 bases. The receptor was isolated from a female donor with early-stage non-small cell lung cancer. The sample in question was PBMCs, obtained at surgery. The CDR3 sequence: CASSLLLAGQETQYF. In DNA form, the CDR3 reads TGTGCCAGCAGCTTACTCCTAGCGGGGCAAGAGACCCAGTACTTC.